The 28 T cell receptor beta chains listed next were all sequenced from one sample in a study of blood T cell repertoires in COVID-19. Data came from immunoSEQ multiplex PCR; TCRdb stores just in-frame clones and leaves some out. The table records about 280,000 clones, approximately 81% of them present only once. The material sequenced was PBMCs or T cells enriched from blood (not recorded which). These receptors came from a woman in her 50s who had recovered from COVID-19.

J is TRBJ1-2 and V is TRBV5-1, with 7 bases identical to TRBD1. This CDR3 region has 15 residues. Germline values: CDR1 SGHRS, CDR2 YFSETQ. J gave up 3 bases and V 2 bases, and 7 bases lay outside the gene matches. The DNA of the CDR3 is TGCGCCAGCAGCTTCAACCAGGGGGTTTACTATGGCTACACCTTC. Translating gives CASSFNQGVYYGYTF. Variable domain in full (rest from reference TRBV5-1 and TRBJ1-2): KAGVTQTPRYLIKTRGQQVTLSCSPISGHRSVSWYQQTPGQGLQFLFEYFSETQRNKGNFPGRFSGRQFSNSRSEMNVSTLELGDSALYLCASSFNQGVYYGYTFGSGTRLTVV.

The chain joins TRBV3-1 (or the pseudogene TRBV3-2) to TRBJ2-7; 7 nucleotides agree with TRBD2. CDR1 is LGHDT and CDR2 is YNNKEL in the germline V gene (reference sequence). The junction had 2 bases not matched to a gene; V was cut back by 1 base and J by 2 bases. CDR3 length equals 14 residues. CDR3 loop: CASSQGEGAYEQYF. CDR3 in DNA: TGTGCCAGCAGCCAAGGGGAGGGTGCCTACGAGCAGTACTTC.

The chain joins TRBV27 to TRBJ2-3; 7 bases align to TRBD2. Per the germline V gene, CDR1 is MNHEY and CDR2 is SMNVEV (reference sequence). CDR3 size: 17 residues. The trim removed 0 bases at V and 0 bases at J, leaving 6 bases unmatched. The CDR3 nucleotides are TGTGCCAGCAGTTTATCGGCCAAGCGGGAAAGCACAGATACGCAGTATTTT. Translating gives CASSLSAKRESTDTQYF.

This clone was recorded only once. V gene TRBV4-3 combines with J gene TRBJ1-1, with TRBD1 matching over 8 bases. Germline assignment: CDR1 LGHNA and CDR2 YSLEER. The CDR3 contains 22 residues. Trimming at V came to 0 bases and at J to 1 base, leaving 22 bases not matched to a gene. The CDR3 sequence: CASSQDPADRDRTIFWNTEAFF. As DNA, the CDR3 is TGCGCCAGCAGCCAAGATCCCGCCGACCGGGACAGGACAATCTTTTGGAACACTGAAGCTTTCTTT.

The chain is built from TRBV6-5 and TRBJ1-4, with 7 bases identical to TRBD1. Germline V CDR1 and CDR2: MNHEY, SVGAGI. V shed 3 bases and J 10 bases; nucleotides not matched to a gene: 11. The CDR3 has 15 amino acids. CDR3 amino acids: CASSYLDRVGGKLFF. The CDR3 DNA sequence: TGTGCCAGCAGTTATCTCGACAGGGTGGGGGGAAAACTGTTTTTT.

This chain connects TRBV30 to TRBJ1-6; D not certain. The CDR3 is 13 amino acids. Germline CDR1 reads GTSNPN; CDR2 reads SVGIG (reference sequence). V was trimmed by 5 bases and J by 7 bases, leaving 12 bases between them. The CDR3 reads CAWAQQSNSPLHF. The CDR3 DNA reads TGTGCCTGGGCTCAACAGAGCAATTCACCCCTCCACTTT.

The J gene is TRBJ2-2, the V gene TRBV1; TRBD2 was called by the table and not checked on the DNA. TRBV1 is deemed a pseudogene. The CDR3 is 19 amino acids. DNA for the CDR3: TGCACCAGCAGCCAACCCCAGGGGATAGCGGGATCGAACACCGGGGAGCTGTTTTTT. Translation gives CTSSQPQGIAGSNTGELFF.

The rearrangement uses TRBV2 and TRBJ1-6, with D perhaps TRBD1 (5 bases). The CDR3 loop spans 13 amino acids. V dropped 8 bases and J dropped 7 bases, with 12 bases sitting between them. Germline loops: CDR1 SNHLY, CDR2 FYNNEI. The CDR3 loop reads CASRGLINSPLHF. The CDR3 coding sequence is TGTGCCAGCCGGGGACTGATAAATTCACCCCTCCACTTT.

This rearrangement joins TRBV3-1 (or the pseudogene TRBV3-2) to TRBJ1-5; unclear D gene. In germline, CDR1 is LGHDT, CDR2 YNNKEL (reference sequence). The CDR3 has 14 residues. The ends were cut back, 2 bases at V and 2 bases at J, with 7 bases in the middle. The CDR3 spells CASSQTLGNQPQHF. CDR3 sequence (DNA): TGTGCCAGCAGCCAAACTCTGGGCAATCAGCCCCAGCATTTT.

The chain uses TRBV4-3 and TRBJ2-3; TRBD1 matches 7 bases. Germline V lookup: CDR1 LGHNA, CDR2 YSLEER. Unmatched junction bases numbered 9, after V lost 3 bases and J lost 6 bases. CDR3 length equals 15 residues. CDR3: CASSQLTGFVDTQYF. The CDR3 nucleotides are TGCGCCAGCAGCCAGTTGACAGGGTTCGTGGATACGCAGTATTTT.

This clone has only one observation. V is TRBV7-2 and J is TRBJ1-1; D ambiguous. The ends were cut back, 1 base at V and 4 bases at J, with 13 bases in the middle. CDR1 and CDR2 (germline): SGHTA, FQGNSA. The CDR3 spans 15 residues. The CDR3 reads CASSLESDSSTEAFF. The CDR3 bases are TGTGCCAGCAGCTTAGAATCCGATTCGAGCACTGAAGCTTTCTTT.

The chain uses TRBV18 and TRBJ1-2, with D perhaps TRBD1 (5 bases). This CDR3 comprises 14 residues. With 8 bases removed from V and 0 bases from J, the gap between germline ends came to 13 bases. Germline CDR1 is KGHSH and CDR2 is LQKENI. The CDR3 DNA follows: TGTGCCAGCAGCCCGGGGGGGTCTAACTATGGCTACACCTTC. This gives the protein CASSPGGSNYGYTF.

V usage is TRBV5-1 and J usage is TRBJ1-1; 8 nucleotides agree with TRBD1. There are 15 residues in the CDR3. V was pared by 0 bases and J by 5 bases, with 6 bases of the junction left unmatched. CDR1 is SGHRS, CDR2 YFSETQ, per germline. DNA for the CDR3: TGCGCCAGCAGCTTGGTGCAGGGGGCAAAGACTGAAGCTTTCTTT. It codes for CASSLVQGAKTEAFF.

The chain is built from TRBV7-9 and TRBJ2-1; TRBD2 aligns across 12 bases. Germline CDR1 and CDR2: SEHNR and FQNEAQ (reference sequence). V dropped 9 bases and J dropped 0; count of bases not matched to a gene: 6. CDR3 length: 16 residues. Here the CDR3 reads CASGLAGIYSYNEQFF. As DNA, the CDR3 is TGTGCCAGTGGACTAGCGGGAATATACTCCTACAATGAGCAGTTCTTC.

This clone was seen a few times. The chain links TRBV2 to TRBJ1-6; possible D gene TRBD1, 5 bases. Trimming removed 4 bases at V and 5 bases at J, with 12 bases between. CDR1 is SNHLY, CDR2 FYNNEI, per germline. The CDR3 contains 15 residues. CDR3 sequence (DNA): TGTGCCAGCAGTGGCCCTACGGGGGATAATTCACCCCTCCACTTT. This encodes CASSGPTGDNSPLHF.

The V and J genes are TRBV5-4 and TRBJ2-7, with D perhaps matching TRBD1 (5 bases). Trimming cost V 3 bases and J 6 bases, with 16 bases left between them. Germline-derived CDR1 and CDR2 are SGHNT and YYREEE (reference sequence). The CDR3 runs to 14 residues. The chain's CDR3 is CASSSTGSVGEQYF. The CDR3 DNA reads TGTGCCAGCAGCTCTACAGGTTCCGTTGGCGAGCAGTACTTC.

This clone has ten or more counts. The rearrangement uses TRBV30 and TRBJ1-4; D might be TRBD1 (5 bases). Germline values: CDR1 GTSNPN, CDR2 SVGIG (reference sequence). The CDR3 has 13 amino acids. Trimming removed 3 bases at V and 8 bases at J, with 13 bases between. The CDR3 loop reads CAWRAGGNEKLFF. DNA for the CDR3: TGTGCCTGGAGAGCGGGGGGGAACGAAAAACTGTTTTTT.

This sequence joins TRBV18 and TRBJ1-1; D unresolved. Germline CDR1 KGHSH, CDR2 LQKENI. The CDR3 has 13 amino acids. V lost 3 bases to trimming and J lost 4 bases, with 9 bases between them. CDR3 nucleotides: TGTGCCAGCTCACCCGAGGAGGTCACTGAAGCTTTCTTT. Its protein is CASSPEEVTEAFF.

V usage is TRBV5-1 and J usage is TRBJ2-2; TRBD2 aligns across 8 bases. This CDR3 spans 16 amino acids. Germline loops: CDR1 SGHRS, CDR2 YFSETQ. V lost 3 bases, J lost 2 bases, and 6 bases stayed unmatched. The CDR3 loop reads CASSYRTSRNTGELFF. CDR3 DNA sequence: TGCGCCAGCAGCTACCGGACTAGCAGAAACACCGGGGAGCTGTTTTTT.

CDR3: CASSSPGQPQHF. CDR3 nucleotide sequence: TGTGCCAGCAGTTCGCCGGGGCAGCCCCAGCATTTT. V gene TRBV6-5 combines with J gene TRBJ1-5; D not certain. Germline V gene sequence: CDR1 MNHEY, CDR2 SVGAGI. The V and J ends lost 4 bases and 7 bases respectively, with 8 bases between them. This CDR3 comprises 12 residues.

The CDR3 sequence is CASSLGTAQETQYF. As DNA, the CDR3 is TGCGCCAGCAGCTTGGGGACAGCCCAAGAGACCCAGTACTTC. The rearrangement links TRBV5-1 to TRBJ2-5, with D tentatively TRBD1 (6 bases). Germline V CDR1 and CDR2: SGHRS, YFSETQ. V gave up 0 bases and J gave up 1 base, with 7 bases separating them. CDR3 length equals 14 residues. The full variable domain, rest sourced from reference TRBV5-1 and TRBJ2-5, is KAGVTQTPRYLIKTRGQQVTLSCSPISGHRSVSWYQQTPGQGLQFLFEYFSETQRNKGNFPGRFSGRQFSNSRSEMNVSTLELGDSALYLCASSLGTAQETQYFGPGTRLLVL.

The rearrangement links TRBV11-2 to TRBJ2-7, with TRBD1 identical over 9 bases. The germline V gene has CDR1 SGHAT and CDR2 FQNNGV. The CDR3 contains 17 residues. The V segment lost 5 bases and the J segment 7 bases; nucleotides outside the gene matches: 18. The chain's CDR3 is CASSSGTGPFGSREQYF. CDR3 nucleotide sequence: TGTGCCAGCAGCAGCGGGACAGGGCCTTTCGGGTCGCGGGAGCAGTACTTC.

The chain employs TRBV28 and TRBJ1-4; TRBD1 matches 7 bases. CDR1 MDHEN and CDR2 SYDVKM come from the germline V gene. The CDR3 contains 13 residues. V was clipped by 10 bases and J by 8 bases; unmatched bases: 10. The CDR3 nucleotides read TGTGCCACCCGACAGGGAGGAAGGGAAAAACTGTTTTTT. It translates to CATRQGGREKLFF.

The chain joins TRBV28 to TRBJ1-1, with 8 bases matching TRBD1. The germline V gene encodes CDR1 MDHEN and CDR2 SYDVKM. This CDR3 has 12 residues. After removal of 6 bases from V and 5 bases from J, the junction contained 2 bases not matched to a gene. CDR3 in DNA: TGTGCCAGCAGCAGGGGGCGAACTGAAGCTTTCTTT. Translating it yields CASSRGRTEAFF.

The V gene is TRBV18, the J gene TRBJ2-3; 8 bases are a match to TRBD1. CDR1 KGHSH and CDR2 LQKENI come from the germline V gene. Trimming took 3 bases from V and 6 from J; bases not matched to a gene: 8. The CDR3 contains 15 residues. The CDR3 nucleotides read TGTGCCAGCTCACCGACGACAGGGGCGAGGGATACGCAGTATTTT. It codes for CASSPTTGARDTQYF.

The chain couples TRBV5-3 to TRBJ2-1, with 8 bases fitting TRBD2. TRBV5-3 is an ORF; its function is uncertain. The CDR3 covers 13 residues. The trim removed 1 base at V and 15 bases at J, leaving 9 bases unmatched. The CDR3 DNA sequence: TGTGCCAGAAGCTTGTATCAAGCGGGAGTACTGTTCTTC. This sequence encodes CARSLYQAGVLFF.

The rearrangement joins TRBV18 to TRBJ1-1, with 7 nucleotides matching TRBD1. Germline V gene lookup returns CDR1 KGHSH and CDR2 LQKENI. CDR3 length: 13 residues. V shed 2 bases and J 12 bases; nucleotides not matched to a gene: 9. Here the CDR3 reads CASSPERDRRSFF. The CDR3 bases are TGTGCCAGCTCACCAGAAAGGGACAGACGGTCTTTCTTT.

A note on this clone: Other DNA variants within this sample encode the same CDR3. V is TRBV3-1 (or the pseudogene TRBV3-2) and J is TRBJ1-5; 8 nucleotides agree with TRBD1. The germline gives CDR1 LGHDT, CDR2 YNNKEL (reference sequence). The CDR3 loop spans 14 amino acids. V shed 3 bases, J shed 2 bases, and the junction held 0 bases outside the gene matches. The CDR3 DNA follows: TGTGCCAGCAGCCAGACAGGGGGCAATCAGCCCCAGCATTTT. Translating it yields CASSQTGGNQPQHF.